Listed here are 24 T cell receptor beta chains from one sample, sequenced in a study of CD8 T cells in ankylosing spondylitis. MiXCR was run by TCRdb on the 5' RACE reads, yielding one entry per CDR3 protein. The table lists around 230,000 distinct CDR3 sequences, 7.5% to 9% of them singletons. Sequenced sample: blood, either unsorted or a sorted T cell fraction (not recorded which). Receptors originate from a male donor with ankylosing spondylitis or in good health (not recorded which).

About this clonotype: This likely comes from a read error, as the CDR3 has no conserved phenylalanine or tryptophan at its end. V and J are TRBV20-1 and TRBJ1-2; D is unclear. CDR1 is DFQATT, CDR2 SNEGSKA, per germline (reference sequence). V dropped 6 bases and J dropped 6 bases, with 17 bases sitting between them. The CDR3 is made up of 13 amino acids. The CDR3 protein is CSAEDRGWNGYTL. For the CDR3, the DNA is TGCAGTGCCGAAGATCGGGGATGGAATGGCTACACCTTA.

CDR3 bases: TGCGCCAGCACCCTGGGACGTGGCAATCAGCCCCAGCATTTT. Protein sequence: CASTLGRGNQPQHF. This chain joins TRBV23-1 and TRBJ1-5; a possible D gene is TRBD1 (5 bases). TRBV23-1 is flagged as an ORF with uncertain function. The CDR3 sequence is 14 residues long. The V and J ends lost 7 bases and 2 bases respectively, with 12 bases between them.

The table lists this clonotype with many counts. The chain is built from TRBV6-1 and TRBJ2-2; 7 bases are a match to TRBD1. CDR1 MNHNS and CDR2 SASEGT come from the germline V gene. The CDR3 runs 15 residues. The V segment lost 5 bases and the J segment 2 bases; nucleotides outside the gene matches: 5. As DNA, the CDR3 is TGTGCCAGCAGTAGGACAGGTCCAAACACCGGGGAGCTGTTTTTT. This codes for CASSRTGPNTGELFF.

This clonotype was found many times. The chain recombines TRBV12-3 or TRBV12-4 with TRBJ1-2; 9 bases fit TRBD1. There are 14 residues in the CDR3. V gave up 6 bases and J gave up 3 bases; unmatched junction bases: 5. The CDR3 region is CASRGGTGYYGYTF. CDR3 DNA: TGTGCCAGCAGGGGGGGGACAGGGTACTATGGCTACACCTTC.

The chain has TRBV10-3 and TRBJ2-7, with 11 bases that match TRBD2. Germline V gene data show CDR1 as ENHRY and CDR2 as SYGVKD. This CDR3 is 14 amino acids long. V was clipped by 3 bases and J by 6 bases; unmatched bases: 4. For the CDR3, the DNA is TGTGCCATCAGTGAAGCTAGCGGGGGGTCCGAGCAGTACTTC. Translating it yields CAISEASGGSEQYF.

This clonotype has a count of ten or more. V gene TRBV20-1 combines with J gene TRBJ2-1; 11 positions match TRBD2. Germline loops: CDR1 DFQATT, CDR2 SNEGSKA (reference sequence). There are 16 residues in the CDR3. Trimming removed 4 bases from V and 2 bases from J; junction bases left unmatched: 7. The DNA for the CDR3 is TGCAGTGCTATTACTAGCGGGAGATCTACCTACAATGAGCAGTTCTTC. Translated: CSAITSGRSTYNEQFF.

This clonotype occurred many times. The chain couples TRBV20-1 to TRBJ2-3; possibly TRBD2 for D (6 bases). Looked up from germline, CDR1 is DFQATT and CDR2 is SNEGSKA (reference sequence). This CDR3 is 15 amino acids long. Between the trimmed V and J ends, which lost 3 bases and 1 base, there was a span of 14 bases. The CDR3 region has the DNA TGCAGTGCTAGGCAGGTAGCGGCGGGCACAGATACGCAGTATTTT. This translates into CSARQVAAGTDTQYF.

A few counts support this clonotype. The V gene is TRBV6-5, the J gene TRBJ2-2; 13 positions match TRBD2. V was pared by 3 bases and J by 2 bases, with 3 bases of the junction left unmatched. CDR1 is MNHEY, CDR2 SVGAGI, per germline. The CDR3 spans 17 residues. CDR3 residues: CASSYTSGGGNTGELFF. Written as DNA, the CDR3 is TGTGCCAGCAGTTATACTAGCGGGGGGGGTAACACCGGGGAGCTGTTTTTT.

A word on this clonotype: Compared with germline, one end of the junction differs, possibly owing to a read error. The CDR3 DNA follows: TGCGACAGCCTCTCGGGACAGAACACCGGGGAGCTGTTTTTT. Translation gives CDSLSGQNTGELFF. V is TRBV23-1 and J is TRBJ2-2; tentatively, D is TRBD1 (6 bases). TRBV23-1 is filed as an ORF, its function uncertain. The CDR3 length is 14 residues.

This chain joins TRBV7-8 and TRBJ2-2; TRBD1 aligns across 8 bases. V shed 5 bases, J shed 5 bases, and the junction held 10 bases outside the gene matches. The CDR3 runs to 16 residues. CDR1 and CDR2 (germline): SGHVS, FQNEAQ. The CDR3 spells CASSPTGRQGTGELFF. The CDR3 DNA reads as TGTGCCAGCAGCCCCACGGGTAGACAGGGGACCGGGGAGCTGTTTTTT.

The chain employs TRBV6-1 and TRBJ1-6; D possibly corresponds to TRBD1 (6 bases). Trimming removed 7 bases at V and 12 bases at J, with 19 bases between. The CDR3 consists of 14 residues. CDR1 and CDR2 (germline): MNHNS, SASEGT. As DNA, the CDR3 is TGTGCCAGCACCCTGGGGGCAAGCAGCGGACCCCTCCACTTT. It specifies CASTLGASSGPLHF.

Many counts were recorded for this clonotype. The rearrangement joins TRBV29-1 to TRBJ1-1, with 9 bases lining up with TRBD1. CDR1 is SQVTM, CDR2 ANQGSEA, per germline. The CDR3 is 17 amino acids. Trimming cost V 3 bases and J 0 bases; bases outside gene matches: 11. The CDR3 nucleotides are TGCAGCGTTGAGGTTACAGGGGGCCTTTTCATGAACACTGAAGCTTTCTTT. It codes for CSVEVTGGLFMNTEAFF.

This clonotype was seen many times. The CDR3 loop reads CSARDPGSSEAFF. CDR3 nucleotides: TGCAGTGCTAGAGACCCGGGTTCGAGTGAAGCTTTCTTT. This chain uses TRBV20-1 with TRBJ1-1; D unresolved. Trimming stripped 0 bases from V and 7 bases from J, with 12 bases between. The CDR3 has 13 residues. In germline, CDR1 is DFQATT, CDR2 SNEGSKA (reference sequence).

This clonotype was found many times. The chain joins TRBV29-1 to TRBJ2-2; D may be TRBD1 (6 bases). The germline CDR1 and CDR2 sequences are SQVTM and ANQGSEA. The CDR3 runs 17 residues. With 4 bases removed from V and 6 bases from J, the gap between germline ends came to 24 bases. The CDR3 DNA sequence: TGCAGCGTTGGGGCAGGGGTAACCTCCCCCTACGCCGGGGAGCTGTTTTTT. Its protein is CSVGAGVTSPYAGELFF.

This chain links TRBV30 with TRBJ2-7; a possible D gene is TRBD2 (5 bases). The CDR3 totals 12 residues. V gave up 5 bases and J gave up 7 bases, with 15 bases separating them. Germline CDR1 is GTSNPN and CDR2 is SVGIG (reference sequence). This CDR3 reads CAWDGSPGEQYF. The CDR3 DNA is TGTGCCTGGGACGGGTCCCCGGGGGAGCAGTACTTC.

The table lists this clonotype with many counts. V usage is TRBV12-3 or TRBV12-4 and J usage is TRBJ2-7, with D hard to call. The CDR3 is 12 amino acids. The V end lost 2 bases, the J end lost 2 bases, and 4 bases lay between the germline ends. The CDR3, as DNA: TGTGCCAGCAGTTTATTCCCCTACGAGCAGTACTTC. This gives the protein CASSLFPYEQYF.

This clonotype was observed a handful of times. For the CDR3, the DNA is TGCGCCAGCAGCTTGGCCCCAGGGGGCGGGGATGGCTACACCTTC. Protein: CASSLAPGGGDGYTF. The rearrangement uses TRBV5-1 and TRBJ1-2; TRBD1 aligns across 8 bases. The germline V gene encodes CDR1 SGHRS and CDR2 YFSETQ. This CDR3 has 15 residues. With V trimmed by 0 bases and J by 6 bases, 7 bases remained unmatched. Together with reference TRBV5-1 and TRBJ1-2, the CDR3 gives the full variable domain: KAGVTQTPRYLIKTRGQQVTLSCSPISGHRSVSWYQQTPGQGLQFLFEYFSETQRNKGNFPGRFSGRQFSNSRSEMNVSTLELGDSALYLCASSLAPGGGDGYTFGSGTRLTVV.

This clonotype came up many times. The chain joins TRBV9 to TRBJ2-2, with D hard to call. V was trimmed by 0 bases and J by 6 bases, leaving 9 bases between them. Germline V gene lookup returns CDR1 SGDLS and CDR2 YYNGEE. This CDR3 is 14 amino acids long. The CDR3 region is CASSVVWGPGELFF. DNA for the CDR3: TGTGCCAGCAGCGTAGTTTGGGGTCCCGGGGAGCTGTTTTTT.

This clonotype was found many times. The chain is built from TRBV7-2 and TRBJ1-1, with a possible D match to TRBD1 (5 bases). From germline, CDR1 is SGHTA and CDR2 FQGNSA. The CDR3 spans 14 residues. The V end lost 1 base, the J end lost 8 bases, and 14 bases lay between the germline ends. The CDR3 is CASSLDRSKKEAFF. CDR3 DNA: TGTGCCAGCAGCTTAGACAGGAGCAAGAAAGAAGCTTTCTTT.

Many counts were recorded for this clonotype. V usage is TRBV4-1 and J usage is TRBJ2-7, with D possibly matching TRBD2 (5 bases). Trimming cost V 0 bases and J 5 bases, with 17 bases left between them. Looked up from germline, CDR1 is MGHRA and CDR2 is YSYEKL. CDR3 length: 16 residues. For the CDR3, the DNA is TGCGCCAGCAGCCAAGACATCTTCGCTAGCACCGACGAGCAGTACTTC. It codes for CASSQDIFASTDEQYF.

This clonotype was detected ten times or more. V gene TRBV5-1 combines with J gene TRBJ2-1, with 8 bases identical to TRBD2. Germline CDR1 SGHRS, CDR2 YFSETQ. The CDR3 contains 16 residues. V trimming: 1 base; J trimming: 8 bases; junction bases outside the gene matches: 11. In DNA, the CDR3 is TGCGCCAGCAGCTTGTTCGAAGCGGGAGCGGGCGATGAGCAGTTCTTC. This codes for CASSLFEAGAGDEQFF.

Concerning this clonotype: This CDR3 fails to terminate in the conserved phenylalanine or tryptophan, so it likely reflects a read error. Written as DNA, the CDR3 is TGTGCCAGCAGCTTAGCGGGAGTCTCAGAGACCCAGTACCTC. It encodes CASSLAGVSETQYL. The chain joins TRBV7-2 to TRBJ2-5, with D perhaps matching TRBD2 (5 bases). Trimming shortened V by 0 bases and J by 4 bases, and 9 bases separated the two germline ends. The CDR3 totals 14 residues. Germline-derived CDR1 and CDR2 are SGHTA and FQGNSA.

Ten or more counts support this clonotype. J is TRBJ2-7 and V is TRBV5-1, with 10 bases fitting TRBD1. J was trimmed by 6 bases and V by 2 bases; bases with no gene match: 2. The CDR3 consists of 13 residues. Germline lookup yields CDR1 SGHRS and CDR2 YFSETQ. CDR3 nucleotides: TGCGCCAGCAGCTTAGGGACAGGGGCCGAGCAGTACTTC. This translates into CASSLGTGAEQYF.

In this sample, this clonotype turned up many times. The chain employs TRBV20-1 and TRBJ2-3, with D perhaps TRBD2 (5 bases). The V gene's germline CDR1 is DFQATT and CDR2 SNEGSKA (reference sequence). Trimming pared 1 base from V and 3 bases from J, leaving 8 bases between. The CDR3 loop spans 13 amino acids. The CDR3 region has the DNA TGCAGTGCTAGAGGGGAGATGACAGATACGCAGTATTTT. It codes for CSARGEMTDTQYF.